This T cell receptor (beta chain) was captured by sequencing in a study of blood T cell repertoires in COVID-19. The wider study: The United States, Italy and Spain were the sources of the acute and convalescent COVID-19 samples. PBMCs, B-cell-depleted T cells, or T cells provided the cDNA or gDNA that made up the material.

V was cut by 3 bases and J by 1 base, with 6 bases left in between. Germline CDR1 reads SEHNR; CDR2 reads FQNEAQ (reference sequence). The CDR3 is made up of 13 amino acids. Participants, about 18 to 90 years old, spanned under 30 US areas. Original processing notes: By means of reference gene primer amplification, nucleated cell counts were estimated. The repertoire was sequenced with immunoSEQ multiplex PCR; TCRdb's copy has only in-frame clones and lacks some. The V and J calls and clone size were taken over from that table, and D and trimming were inferred from the DNA. The repertoire holds fewer than 250,000 clones, with about 91% as singletons.

This receptor was obtained from a woman in her 30s with acute COVID-19. Input material: PBMCs or T cells enriched from blood (not recorded which). This sequence joins TRBV7-9 and TRBJ1-1; unclear D gene. The DNA for the CDR3 is TGTGCCAGCAGCTTGCGGCCGAACACTGAAGCTTTCTTT. Residues: CASSLRPNTEAFF.